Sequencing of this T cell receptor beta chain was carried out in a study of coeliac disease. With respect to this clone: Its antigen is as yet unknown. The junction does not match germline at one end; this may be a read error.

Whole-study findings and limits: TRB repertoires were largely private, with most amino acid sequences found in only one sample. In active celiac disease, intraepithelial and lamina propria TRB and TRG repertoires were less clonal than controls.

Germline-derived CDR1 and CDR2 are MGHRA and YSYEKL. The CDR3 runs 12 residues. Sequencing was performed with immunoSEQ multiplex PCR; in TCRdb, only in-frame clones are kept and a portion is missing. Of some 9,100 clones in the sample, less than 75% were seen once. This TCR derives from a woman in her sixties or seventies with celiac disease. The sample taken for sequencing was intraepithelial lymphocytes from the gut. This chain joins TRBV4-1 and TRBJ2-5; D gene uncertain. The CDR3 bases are TGCGCCAGCAGCCAAGACCAGGAGACCCAGTACTTC. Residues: CASSQDQETQYF.